The 3 T cell receptor beta chains reported below all come from one sample, sequenced in a study of blood T cell repertoires in COVID-19. Assay used: immunoSEQ multiplex PCR; TCRdb lists only in-frame clones, some missing. This sample yields about 72,000 clones, of which roughly 86% are seen a single time; roughly 13% belongs to the top ten. The sample comprised peripheral blood. These receptors were obtained from a woman aged 60-75 years with acute or convalescent COVID-19.

The chain is built from TRBV2 and TRBJ1-3; a weak D match, TRBD1 (6 bases). The germline gives CDR1 SNHLY, CDR2 FYNNEI. The CDR3 has 14 residues. V was cut by 7 bases and J by 1 base, with 11 bases left in between. CDR3: CASIQGSSGNTIYF. DNA for the CDR3: TGTGCCAGCATTCAGGGGTCTTCTGGAAACACCATATATTTT. The variable domain in full, with the rest retrieved from reference TRBV2 and TRBJ1-3, is EPEVTQTPSHQVTQMGQEVILRCVPISNHLYFYWYRQILGQKVEFLVSFYNNEISEKSEIFDDQFSVERPDGSNFTLKIRSTKLEDSAMYFCASIQGSSGNTIYFGEGSWLTVV.

The sample holds one count of this clone. The chain joins TRBV24-1 to TRBJ2-5; D is possibly TRBD1 (6 bases). The V gene's germline CDR1 is KGHDR and CDR2 SFDVKD. With 4 bases removed from V and 4 bases from J, the gap between germline ends came to 9 bases. The CDR3 is 13 amino acids. DNA of the CDR3: TGTGCCACCAGTGAGTTGACAGGAGAGACCCAGTACTTC. Translation gives CATSELTGETQYF.

The genes are TRBV18 and TRBJ2-7, with 9 bases lining up with TRBD2. CDR3 size: 15 residues. CDR1 and CDR2 (germline): KGHSH, LQKENI. V trimming: 6 bases; J trimming: 0 bases; junction bases outside the gene matches: 6. CDR3 residues: CASSSGTSLSYEQYF. In DNA, the CDR3 is TGTGCCAGCTCTTCTGGGACTAGCCTCTCCTACGAGCAGTACTTC.